This TCR beta chain was profiled in a study of CD8 T cells in ankylosing spondylitis. Using its own MiXCR run on the 5' RACE reads, TCRdb lists one record per CDR3 protein. Of 35,000 to 50,000 distinct CDR3 sequences listed, about 11% are singletons. This CDR3 comprises 16 residues. The germline CDR1 and CDR2 sequences are SGHVT and SQSDAQ. After removal of 0 bases from V and 4 bases from J, the junction contained 7 bases not matched to a gene. The sequence derives from a male donor with ankylosing spondylitis or in good health (not recorded which). This chain connects TRBV7-4 to TRBJ2-7; 9 positions match TRBD1. The sample taken for sequencing was blood, either unsorted or a sorted T cell fraction (not recorded which). The CDR3 DNA is TGTGCCAGCAGCTTAGCGCGGGGGACAGGGTTATACGAGCAGTACTTC. Its translation is CASSLARGTGLYEQYF.